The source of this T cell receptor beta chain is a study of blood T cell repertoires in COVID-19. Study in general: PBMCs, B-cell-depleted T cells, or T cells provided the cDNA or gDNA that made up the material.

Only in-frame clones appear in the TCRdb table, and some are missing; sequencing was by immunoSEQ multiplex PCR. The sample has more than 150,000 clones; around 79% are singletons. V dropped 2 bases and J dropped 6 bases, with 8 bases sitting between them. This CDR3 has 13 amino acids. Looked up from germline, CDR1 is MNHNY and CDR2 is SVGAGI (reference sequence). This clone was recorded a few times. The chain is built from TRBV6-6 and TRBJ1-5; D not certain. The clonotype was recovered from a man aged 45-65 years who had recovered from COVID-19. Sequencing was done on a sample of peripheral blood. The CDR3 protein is CASSYTGSQPQHF. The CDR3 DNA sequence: TGTGCCAGCAGTTACACGGGGAGTCAGCCCCAGCATTTT.